This TCR beta chain originates from a study of T-cell memory formation after mild COVID-19. The wider study: Largely, the TCR clusters proved donor specific. Study results and limitations: Researchers could not confirm that second-wave clones peaking on day 37 targeted SARS-CoV-2.

TCRdb re-derived calls from the 5' RACE reads in MiXCR, one entry per CDR3 protein. The sample carries just over 400,000 distinct CDR3 sequences, less than 25% recorded once. The V gene lost 1 base and the J gene lost 8 bases, with 14 bases spanning the gap. CDR1 and CDR2 (germline): SEHNR, FQNEAQ (reference sequence). CDR3 size: 14 residues. On this clonotype itself: What it binds is unknown.

The clonotype was recovered from an adult woman who had mild COVID-19 (a few samples of this study predate the infection). Cell type and time point are not known. Material for sequencing was PBMCs or a T cell subset sorted from them (not recorded which). The gene calls are TRBV7-9 and TRBJ1-2; weak D call: TRBD1 (6 bases). CDR3 nucleotide sequence: TGTGCCAGCAGCTTAGTAGTCAGGGGAGGAGGCTACACCTTC. Translation: CASSLVVRGGGYTF.